This is a list of T cell receptor beta chains from one sample in a study of beta chain features in type 1 diabetes. Assay used: immunoSEQ multiplex PCR; TCRdb lists only in-frame clones, some missing. The data hold 300,000 to 350,000 clones, with less than 10% observed a single time. Sequencing was done on a sample of central memory CD4+ T cells from blood. All receptors come from a young woman in good health. Both conserved end residues are part of each CDR3. Each record gives: clone size, V gene, D gene, J gene, CDR3 protein, CDR3 DNA. The D gene is left open where the match is weak. Clone size, where shown, is once, few, many, or a class for clones that have expanded.

few,TRBV18,TRBD2,TRBJ2-5,CASSPGLQETQYF,TGTGCCAGCTCACCGGGACTACAAGAGACCCAGTACTTC
few,TRBV15,.,TRBJ2-1,CATSSGSYNEQFF,TGTGCCACCAGCAGCGGGAGCTACAATGAGCAGTTCTTC
few,TRBV28,.,TRBJ2-3,CASISGSTDTQYF,TGTGCCAGCATCTCAGGGAGCACAGATACGCAGTATTTT
.,TRBV6-6,.,TRBJ2-1,CASSRRLLADEQFF,TGTGCCAGCAGCCGCCGACTACTGGCTGATGAGCAGTTCTTC
few,TRBV6-1,.,TRBJ1-5,CASSESGVSVQPQHF,TGTGCCAGCAGTGAATCAGGGGTGAGTGTTCAGCCCCAGCATTTT
.,TRBV12-2,.,TRBJ2-7,CASRLVYVCPTSYEQYF,.
many,TRBV7-2,.,TRBJ2-1,CASSQGHPSYNEQFF,TGTGCCAGCAGCCAGGGACACCCGTCCTACAATGAGCAGTTCTTC
.,TRBV4-1,.,TRBJ2-5,CASSQDQGRETQYF,TGCGCCAGCAGCCAAGATCAGGGTAGGGAGACCCAGTACTTC
few,TRBV10-2,.,TRBJ2-6,CASRTGQLSGANVLTF,TGCGCCAGCAGGACAGGTCAACTCTCTGGGGCCAACGTCCTGACTTTC
.,TRBV9,TRBD2,TRBJ2-2,CASGPGLAATGELFF,TGTGCCAGCGGCCCGGGACTAGCGGCCACCGGGGAGCTGTTTTTT
few,TRBV4-1,.,TRBJ2-7,CASSHNQGLGEQYF,TGCGCCAGCAGCCACAACCAGGGTCTCGGCGAGCAGTACTTC
.,TRBV11-1,.,TRBJ1-2,CASSFTGAYGYTF,TGTGCCAGCAGCTTCACGGGTGCCTATGGCTACACCTTC
few,TRBV7-9,TRBD1,TRBJ2-7,CASSSTGGYEQYF,TGTGCCAGCAGCTCCACAGGGGGCTACGAGCAGTACTTC
few,TRBV11-1,.,TRBJ2-7,CASSLQPGWEQYF,TGTGCCAGCAGCTTACAACCGGGTTGGGAGCAGTACTTC
few,TRBV28,.,TRBJ2-7,CASKRLEGAYEQYF,TGTGCCAGCAAGAGGCTTGAAGGGGCTTACGAGCAGTACTTC
many,TRBV7-2,.,TRBJ2-6,CASSPADGYGANVLTF,TGTGCCAGCAGCCCGGCAGATGGTTACGGGGCCAACGTCCTGACTTTC
.,TRBV6-6,.,TRBJ2-6,CASTYRAGANVLTF,TGTGCCAGCACCTACAGGGCTGGGGCCAACGTCCTGACTTTC
.,TRBV6-1,.,TRBJ2-3,CASSEAPNTDTQYF,TGTGCCAGCAGTGAAGCCCCGAACACAGATACGCAGTATTTT
many,TRBV5-1,.,TRBJ2-1,CASSLEMAGGEQFF,TGCGCCAGCAGCTTGGAGATGGCCGGAGGTGAGCAGTTCTTC
.,TRBV10-3,.,TRBJ1-1,CAISAGDATEAFF,TGTGCCATCAGTGCGGGGGACGCCACTGAAGCTTTCTTT
few,TRBV7-9,TRBD2,TRBJ2-5,CASRALAGEGGGETQYF,TGTGCCAGCAGGGCCCTAGCGGGAGAAGGTGGTGGGGAGACCCAGTACTTC
few,TRBV27,.,TRBJ1-4,CASSTTNEKLFF,TGTGCCAGCAGTACAACTAATGAAAAACTGTTTTTT
few,TRBV5-6,.,TRBJ2-3,CASKMTGRATDTQYF,TGTGCCAGCAAAATGACAGGGAGGGCCACAGATACGCAGTATTTT
.,TRBV15,TRBD1,TRBJ1-5,CATSIGTVSNQPQHF,TGTGCCACCAGCATCGGGACAGTCTCGAATCAGCCCCAGCATTTT
.,TRBV11-2,TRBD2,TRBJ2-3,CASSLAGGLSTDTQYF,TGTGCCAGCAGTTTAGCGGGAGGCCTGAGCACAGATACGCAGTATTTT
many,TRBV25-1,.,TRBJ2-2,CASSAYGANTGELFF,TGTGCCAGCAGTGCTTACGGGGCCAACACCGGGGAGCTGTTTTTT
few,TRBV7-6,.,TRBJ1-5,CASSIRGGPGSQPQHF,TGTGCCAGCAGCATCAGAGGGGGACCGGGGAGTCAGCCCCAGCATTTT
few,TRBV5-1,.,TRBJ2-1,CASSLPAPPNNEQFF,TGCGCCAGCAGCTTGCCGGCCCCCCCTAACAATGAGCAGTTCTTC
.,TRBV2,TRBD2,TRBJ2-7,CASSELAGGIYEQYF,TGTGCCAGCAGTGAACTAGCGGGAGGGATTTACGAGCAGTACTTC
few,TRBV5-4,TRBD1,TRBJ2-7,CASTRQGSDEQYF,TGTGCCAGCACCCGACAGGGAAGCGACGAGCAGTACTTC
.,TRBV11-2,TRBD1,TRBJ2-5,CASSPRTGLETQYF,TGTGCCAGCAGCCCGAGGACAGGGTTGGAGACCCAGTACTTC
many,TRBV28,.,TRBJ2-4,CASSPRLNLAKNIQYF,TGTGCCAGCAGCCCCAGGCTCAACCTAGCCAAAAACATTCAGTACTTC
.,TRBV7-9,TRBD1,TRBJ1-3,CASSPTGNLGNTIYF,TGTGCCAGCAGCCCGACAGGGAACCTTGGAAACACCATATATTTT
few,TRBV28,TRBD1,TRBJ1-4,CASTGTGGLGTNEKLFF,TGTGCCAGCACTGGGACAGGGGGCCTTGGGACTAATGAAAAACTGTTTTTT
.,TRBV7-3,TRBD1,TRBJ2-7,CASSFPDRLSSYEQYF,TGTGCCAGCAGCTTCCCGGACAGGCTAAGCTCCTACGAGCAGTACTTC
.,TRBV20-1,TRBD1,TRBJ1-1,CSSNRGFEAFF,TGCAGCTCAAACAGGGGTTTTGAAGCTTTCTTT
.,TRBV19,TRBD1,TRBJ2-6,CASSIILTGAGANVLTF,TGTGCCAGTAGTATTATCTTGACAGGGGCTGGGGCCAACGTCCTGACTTTC
.,TRBV28,TRBD1,TRBJ2-7,CASSRSGGGFYEQYF,TGTGCCAGCAGTCGATCAGGGGGCGGCTTTTACGAGCAGTACTTC
.,TRBV6-5,TRBD2,TRBJ2-3,CASSGTSGMNTQYF,TGTGCCAGCAGCGGGACTAGCGGGATGAATACGCAGTATTTT
few,TRBV7-3,TRBD1,TRBJ2-7,CASSSRGGREYEQYF,TGTGCCAGCAGCTCAAGAGGGGGCAGGGAGTACGAGCAGTACTTC
.,TRBV11-2,.,TRBJ2-6,CASSSSPNSGANVLTF,TGTGCCAGCAGCTCGAGCCCCAACTCTGGGGCCAACGTCCTGACTTTC
many,TRBV7-2,TRBD2,TRBJ2-3,CASSLAKTSGRAQYF,TGTGCCAGCAGCTTAGCGAAGACTAGCGGGAGAGCGCAGTATTTT